A single sample gave rise to the 9 T cell receptor beta chains below, sequenced in a study of OX40 agonist ivuxolimab in advanced cancers. The repertoire was sequenced with immunoSEQ multiplex PCR; TCRdb's copy has only in-frame clones and lacks some. The data contain about 70,000 clones, about 93% of them singletons. Sequencing was performed on CD4+ or CD8+ T cells sorted from blood, taken in a trial of the OX40 agonist ivuxolimab. Source of these receptors: an adult with an advanced solid tumor such as melanoma, head and neck, liver or kidney cancer.

In this sample, this clone is medium-sized. V usage is TRBV6-6 and J usage is TRBJ1-1; no definite D call. V was shortened by 0 bases and J by 7 bases, with 6 bases between the two germline ends. The CDR3 has 12 residues. CDR1 is MNHNY and CDR2 is SVGAGI in the germline V gene (reference sequence). The CDR3 bases are TGTGCCAGCAGTTACTCGATTGATGAAGCTTTCTTT. Its translation: CASSYSIDEAFF.

The chain joins TRBV27 to TRBJ2-2; 8 bases are shared with TRBD2. This CDR3 has 16 amino acids. Germline CDR1 reads MNHEY; CDR2 reads SMNVEV (reference sequence). With V trimmed by 3 bases and J by 4 bases, 7 bases remained unmatched. CDR3 residues: CASSFPGGAVTGELFF. In nucleotides, the CDR3 is TGTGCCAGCAGTTTCCCGGGGGGGGCAGTCACCGGGGAGCTGTTTTTT.

The chain links TRBV7-8 to TRBJ2-5; 7 bases line up with TRBD1. This CDR3 has 15 amino acids. V trimming: 6 bases; J trimming: 2 bases; junction bases outside the gene matches: 9. Germline values: CDR1 SGHVS, CDR2 FQNEAQ. The CDR3 protein is CASSLRRDRQETQYF. CDR3 sequence (DNA): TGTGCCAGCAGTCTTCGCCGGGACAGACAAGAGACCCAGTACTTC.

The rearrangement links TRBV4-1 to TRBJ2-5; 7 nucleotides match TRBD1. The V and J ends lost 0 bases and 4 bases, in that order; junction bases with no gene match: 5. CDR1 is MGHRA and CDR2 is YSYEKL in the germline V gene. This CDR3 has 15 residues. CDR3 sequence (DNA): TGCGCCAGCAGCCAAGATATCTCAGGGGGAGAGACCCAGTACTTC. Amino acids: CASSQDISGGETQYF.

A single count supports this clone. The V call is TRBV11-2, the J call TRBJ2-3; 8 positions match TRBD2. Trimming took 3 bases from V and 0 from J; bases not matched to a gene: 2. CDR1 is SGHAT, CDR2 FQNNGV, per germline. This CDR3 is built from 15 residues. CDR3 bases: TGTGCCAGCAGCTTCGGGGGGGGAAGCACAGATACGCAGTATTTT. Residues: CASSFGGGSTDTQYF.

The chain couples TRBV5-6 to TRBJ1-1; 11 bases match TRBD1. V dropped 4 bases and J dropped 8; count of bases not matched to a gene: 10. CDR1 is SGHDT and CDR2 is YYEEEE in the germline V gene. This CDR3 has 15 residues. DNA for the CDR3: TGTGCCAGCAGCAGGGGGACAGGGGGGCTTCGGGAAGCTTTCTTT. It codes for CASSRGTGGLREAFF.

The chain recombines TRBV5-6 with TRBJ2-5; TRBD2 might be the D (6 bases). V was cut by 2 bases and J by 3 bases, with 20 bases left in between. The CDR3 extends over 17 amino acids. Per germline, CDR1 SGHDT and CDR2 YYEEEE. The CDR3 protein is CASSLYTSLTLEETQYF. The DNA of the CDR3 is TGTGCCAGCAGCTTATACACTAGCCTCACACTAGAAGAGACCCAGTACTTC.

The rearrangement links TRBV27 to TRBJ2-7; possible D gene TRBD2, 6 bases. The CDR3 is made up of 14 amino acids. Trimming shortened V by 11 bases and J by 0 bases, and 17 bases separated the two germline ends. Per the germline V gene, CDR1 is MNHEY and CDR2 is SMNVEV (reference sequence). CDR3 residues: CAVGRGVSSYEQYF. CDR3 DNA sequence: TGTGCCGTGGGGCGGGGCGTGAGCTCCTACGAGCAGTACTTC.

The genes are TRBV13 and TRBJ2-7; 9 bases align to TRBD2. CDR1 and CDR2 (germline): PRHDT, FYEKMQ (reference sequence). J gave up 1 base and V 4 bases, and 11 bases lay outside the gene matches. The CDR3 totals 17 residues. The CDR3 reads CASSSPLGSGGSYEQYF. For the CDR3, the DNA is TGTGCCAGCAGCTCCCCTCTAGGGAGCGGGGGGTCCTACGAGCAGTACTTC.